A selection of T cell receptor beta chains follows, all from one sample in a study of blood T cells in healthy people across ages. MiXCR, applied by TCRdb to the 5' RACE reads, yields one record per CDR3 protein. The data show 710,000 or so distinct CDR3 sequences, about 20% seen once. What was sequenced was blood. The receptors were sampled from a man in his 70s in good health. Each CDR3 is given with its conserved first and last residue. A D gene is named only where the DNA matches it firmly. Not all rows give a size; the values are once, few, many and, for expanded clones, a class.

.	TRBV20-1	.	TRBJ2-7	CSAGGLAAYEQYF	TGCAGTGCTGGGGGGCTAGCGGCCTACGAGCAGTACTTC
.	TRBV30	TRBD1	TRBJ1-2	CAWTDRGQGDYGYTF	TGTGCCTGGACCGACAGGGGGCAGGGCGACTATGGCTACACCTTC
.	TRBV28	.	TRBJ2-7	CASSATQSYEQYF	TGTGCCAGCAGTGCCACCCAGTCCTACGAGCAGTACTTC
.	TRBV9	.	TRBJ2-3	CASSAIRADTQYF	TGTGCCAGCAGCGCAATTCGCGCAGATACGCAGTATTTT
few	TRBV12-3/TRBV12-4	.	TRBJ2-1	CASILQGYFYNEQFF	TGTGCCAGCATCCTACAGGGATATTTTTACAATGAGCAGTTCTTC
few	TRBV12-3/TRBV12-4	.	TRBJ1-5	CASSFAQYNQPQHF	TGTGCCAGCAGTTTCGCGCAGTACAATCAGCCCCAGCATTTT
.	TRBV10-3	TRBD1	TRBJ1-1	CAISAQGANTEAFF	TGTGCCATCAGTGCACAGGGGGCCAACACTGAAGCTTTCTTT
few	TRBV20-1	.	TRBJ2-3	CSARDAKLTDTQYF	TGCAGTGCTAGAGATGCCAAACTCACAGATACGCAGTATTTT
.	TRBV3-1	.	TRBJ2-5	CASSQDFRGRETQYF	TGTGCCAGCAGCCAAGATTTCCGAGGGCGGGAGACCCAGTACTTC
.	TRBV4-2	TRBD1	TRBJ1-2	CASSPRQGPNYGYTF	TGTGCCAGCAGCCCTCGACAGGGCCCCAACTATGGCTACACCTTC
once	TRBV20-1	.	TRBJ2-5	CSARDPRRGETQYF	TGCAGTGCTAGAGATCCGCGGCGTGGGGAGACCCAGTACTTC
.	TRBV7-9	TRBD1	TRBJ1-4	CASSTGQGSAFF	TGTGCCAGCAGCACGGGACAGGGGAGTGCGTTTTTT
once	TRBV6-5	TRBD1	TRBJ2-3	CASRPRGYGTDTQYF	TGTGCCAGCAGACCCAGGGGGTACGGCACAGATACGCAGTATTTT
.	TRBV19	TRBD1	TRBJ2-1	CASKKGGPSNEQFF	TGTGCCAGTAAGAAAGGGGGCCCGAGCAATGAGCAGTTCTTC
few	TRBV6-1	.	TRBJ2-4	CASRDRGEIWAKNIQYF	TGTGCCAGCAGGGACCGGGGTGAAATTTGGGCCAAAAACATTCAGTACTTC
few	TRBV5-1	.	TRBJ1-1	CASSLLGTDTEAFF	TGCGCCAGCAGCTTGTTGGGGACTGACACTGAAGCTTTCTTT
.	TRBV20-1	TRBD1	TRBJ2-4	CSARWDRGQNIQYF	TGCAGTGCCCGGTGGGACAGGGGCCAAAACATTCAGTACTTC
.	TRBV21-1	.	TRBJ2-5	CASKETQYF	TGTGCCAGCAAAGAGACCCAGTACTTC
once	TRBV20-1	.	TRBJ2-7	CSARGPDYEQYF	TGCAGTGCTAGGGGGCCTGACTACGAGCAGTACTTC
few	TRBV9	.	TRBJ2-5	CASQPPSWEQYF	TGTGCCAGTCAACCCCCCAGCTGGGAGCAGTACTTC
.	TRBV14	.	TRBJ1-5	CASSPERGNQPQHF	TGTGCCAGCAGCCCTGAGAGGGGAAATCAGCCCCAGCATTTT
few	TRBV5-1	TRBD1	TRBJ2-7	CASSPDRVYEQYF	TGCGCCAGCAGCCCCGACAGGGTCTACGAGCAGTACTTC
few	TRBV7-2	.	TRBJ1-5	CASSLAGQGNQPQHF	TGTGCCAGCAGCTTAGCGGGGCAGGGAAATCAGCCCCAGCATTTT
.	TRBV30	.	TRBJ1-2	CAWSEAGEYTF	TGTGCCTGGAGTGAAGCAGGGGAATACACCTTC
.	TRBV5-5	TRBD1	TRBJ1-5	CASSLSAGGKDQPQHF	TGTGCCAGCAGCTTGTCAGCAGGGGGGAAGGACCAGCCCCAGCATTTT